These 11 T cell receptor beta chains share one sample of origin, sequenced in a study of T cell repertoires in cytomegalovirus infection. TCRdb redid the calling of the reads with MiXCR, one entry per CDR3 protein. The table has approximately 500,000 distinct CDR3 sequences, about 33% seen once. The antigens for these receptors are not known. Source: cultured PBMCs, taken from culture after CMV antigen stimulation. Source of these receptors: a human donor in good health (CMV status not recorded). Some clones in this sample may be carry-over from other donors' samples.

This clonotype turned up a few times. V gene TRBV12-3 or TRBV12-4 combines with J gene TRBJ1-1; TRBD1 might be the D (5 bases). Trimming stripped 8 bases from V and 5 bases from J, with 12 bases between. This CDR3 has 12 amino acids. In DNA form, the CDR3 reads TGTGCCAGCCGGATCCAGGGAACTGAAGCTTTCTTT. Its protein product is CASRIQGTEAFF.

This clonotype occurred a few times. The chain uses TRBV7-3 and TRBJ2-4; D tentatively reads TRBD1 or TRBD2 (5 bases each). CDR1 and CDR2 (germline): SGHTA, FQGTGA. The germline V and J ends were trimmed by 5 bases and 7 bases, with 18 bases remaining between them. The CDR3 has 15 residues. The CDR3, as DNA: TGTGCCAGCAGCCCGTCCCCCGGGACCCCGAACATTCAGTACTTC. Protein product: CASSPSPGTPNIQYF.

This chain connects TRBV7-6 to TRBJ2-2, with 7 bases matching TRBD2. CDR3 size: 16 residues. The J segment lost 4 bases and the V segment lost 7 bases, leaving 12 bases of the junction unmatched. Looked up from germline, CDR1 is SGHVS and CDR2 is FNYEAQ. In nucleotides, the CDR3 is TGTGCCAGCAAGATGACGGGGGGTGGTCTCACCGGGGAGCTGTTTTTT. Translation: CASKMTGGGLTGELFF.

This clonotype was detected only a few times. The chain is built from TRBV7-2 and TRBJ1-2; possible D gene TRBD1, 6 bases. The V end lost 1 base, the J end lost 9 bases, and 18 bases lay between the germline ends. Germline values: CDR1 SGHTA, CDR2 FQGNSA. The CDR3 extends over 15 amino acids. The CDR3 is CASSLVLLGGRSYTF. The CDR3 nucleotides read TGTGCCAGCAGCTTAGTCCTTCTAGGGGGTCGGAGCTACACCTTC.

This clonotype was detected ten times or more. The chain joins TRBV7-2 to TRBJ2-7, with D perhaps matching TRBD2 (6 bases). The V and J ends lost 1 base and 3 bases respectively, with 10 bases between them. Germline CDR1 SGHTA, CDR2 FQGNSA. The CDR3 is made up of 14 amino acids. CDR3 region: CASSLGRVNYEQYF. The CDR3, as DNA: TGTGCCAGCAGCTTAGGGAGGGTGAACTACGAGCAGTACTTC.

The V gene is TRBV5-1, the J gene TRBJ2-5, with D possibly TRBD2 on 6 matching bases. Germline CDR1 reads SGHRS; CDR2 reads YFSETQ. Trimming took off 4 bases at V and 4 bases at J, with 11 bases between the two ends. The CDR3 covers 13 residues. The CDR3 reads CASSPPGGETQYF. The CDR3 region has the DNA TGCGCCAGCAGCCCCCCCGGGGGAGAGACCCAGTACTTC.

V gene TRBV7-9 combines with J gene TRBJ2-2; D might be TRBD2 (5 bases). Trimming took 5 bases from V and 5 from J, leaving 12 bases between them. Germline V gene data show CDR1 as SEHNR and CDR2 as FQNEAQ (reference sequence). The CDR3 consists of 14 residues. The chain's CDR3 is CASSPTLATGELFF. CDR3 DNA sequence: TGTGCCAGCAGCCCGACCCTAGCTACCGGGGAGCTGTTTTTT.

This sequence joins TRBV4-1 and TRBJ2-1; D is perhaps TRBD1 (6 bases). Germline CDR1 MGHRA, CDR2 YSYEKL. The CDR3 runs 15 residues. V shed 4 bases and J shed 6 bases, with 16 bases lying between them. The DNA for the CDR3 is TGCGCCAGCAGCCTAGGGGGTGTGGGGATCAATGAGCAGTTCTTC. It is translated as CASSLGGVGINEQFF.

This clonotype appeared many times. CDR3 loop: CASSTLVQETQYF. The CDR3 bases are TGTGCCAGCAGCACACTAGTACAAGAGACCCAGTACTTC. The rearrangement joins TRBV7-2 to TRBJ2-5, with TRBD2 as a possible D gene (5 bases). The CDR3 spans 13 residues. Deletions cut 5 bases from V and 2 bases from J, with 9 bases between. CDR1 SGHTA and CDR2 FQGNSA come from the germline V gene.

The gene calls are TRBV10-3 and TRBJ2-7; TRBD1 or TRBD2 may be the D gene (6 bases each). V was shortened by 6 bases and J by 5 bases, with 14 bases between the two germline ends. Germline V gene sequence: CDR1 ENHRY, CDR2 SYGVKD. CDR3 length: 13 residues. The CDR3 nucleotides read TGTGCCATCAGGGAGCAGGGGACTGACGAGCAGTACTTC. Translation: CAIREQGTDEQYF.

The chain combines TRBV5-4 with TRBJ1-1; D is possibly TRBD1 (6 bases). CDR1 SGHNT and CDR2 YYREEE come from the germline V gene (reference sequence). V lost 1 base, J lost 7 bases, and 14 bases lay in between. This CDR3 contains 14 residues. CDR3 coding DNA: TGTGCCAGCAGCTTGACCGGACAGTTATATGAAGCTTTCTTT. Translated: CASSLTGQLYEAFF.